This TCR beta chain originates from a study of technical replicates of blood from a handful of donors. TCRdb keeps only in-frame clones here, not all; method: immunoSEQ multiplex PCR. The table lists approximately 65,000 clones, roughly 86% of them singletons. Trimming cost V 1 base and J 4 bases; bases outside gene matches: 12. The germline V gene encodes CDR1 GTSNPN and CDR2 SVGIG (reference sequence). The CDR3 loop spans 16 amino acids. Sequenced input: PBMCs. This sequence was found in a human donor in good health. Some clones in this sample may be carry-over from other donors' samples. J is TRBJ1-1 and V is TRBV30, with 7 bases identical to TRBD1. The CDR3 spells CAWSDPSTGRSTEAFF. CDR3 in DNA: TGTGCCTGGAGTGACCCTTCGACAGGGCGATCCACTGAAGCTTTCTTT.